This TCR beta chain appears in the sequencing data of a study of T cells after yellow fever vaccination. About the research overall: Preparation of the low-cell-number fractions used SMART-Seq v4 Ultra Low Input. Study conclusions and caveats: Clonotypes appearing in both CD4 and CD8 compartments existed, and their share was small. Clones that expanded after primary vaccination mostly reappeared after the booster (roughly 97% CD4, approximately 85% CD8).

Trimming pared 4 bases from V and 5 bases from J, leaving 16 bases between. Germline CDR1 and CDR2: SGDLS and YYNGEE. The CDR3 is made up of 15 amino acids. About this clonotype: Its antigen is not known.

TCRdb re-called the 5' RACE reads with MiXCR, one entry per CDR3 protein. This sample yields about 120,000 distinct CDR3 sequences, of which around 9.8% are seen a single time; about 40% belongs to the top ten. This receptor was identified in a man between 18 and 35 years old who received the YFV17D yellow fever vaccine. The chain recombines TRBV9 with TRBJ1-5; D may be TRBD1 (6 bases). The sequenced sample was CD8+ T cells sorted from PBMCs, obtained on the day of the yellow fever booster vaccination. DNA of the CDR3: TGTGCCAGCAGCCGTAGCGGGACACTCGATCAGCCCCAGCATTTT. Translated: CASSRSGTLDQPQHF.